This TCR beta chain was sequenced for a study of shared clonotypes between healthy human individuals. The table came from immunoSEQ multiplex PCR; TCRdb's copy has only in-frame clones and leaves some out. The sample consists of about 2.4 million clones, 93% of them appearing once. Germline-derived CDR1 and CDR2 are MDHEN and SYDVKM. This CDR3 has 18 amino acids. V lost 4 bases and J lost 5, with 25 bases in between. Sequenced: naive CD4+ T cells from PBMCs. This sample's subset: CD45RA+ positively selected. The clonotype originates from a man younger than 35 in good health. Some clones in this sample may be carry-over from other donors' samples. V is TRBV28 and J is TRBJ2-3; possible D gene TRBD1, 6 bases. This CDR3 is CASSSISRDNPRGDTQYF. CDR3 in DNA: TGTGCCAGCAGTTCTATTAGTCGGGACAACCCCCGAGGAGATACGCAGTATTTT.